Below are 32 T cell receptor beta chains sequenced from a single sample in a study of blood T cell repertoires in COVID-19. Assay: immunoSEQ multiplex PCR; the TCRdb copy retains only in-frame clones and omits some. The profile shows some 390,000 clones, approximately 89% of them singletons. The sequenced material came from peripheral blood. These receptors were collected from a woman aged 60 to 75 with COVID-19, enrolled during active disease.

V and J are TRBV2 and TRBJ2-4; D is perhaps TRBD2 (6 bases). Germline CDR1 reads SNHLY; CDR2 reads FYNNEI. This CDR3 has 12 amino acids. V lost 5 bases, J lost 7 bases, and 9 bases lay in between. CDR3 DNA sequence: TGTGCCAGCAGTTCCGCGGGGAACATTCAGTACTTC. Residues: CASSSAGNIQYF.

The V gene is TRBV11-1, the J gene TRBJ2-5; TRBD2 is a possible D gene (5 bases). Germline values: CDR1 SGHAT, CDR2 FQDESV (reference sequence). The CDR3 contains 13 residues. Trimming shortened V by 4 bases and J by 5 bases, and 11 bases separated the two germline ends. CDR3 in amino acids: CASSSWTVETQYF. The CDR3 nucleotides are TGTGCCAGCAGCTCCTGGACTGTCGAGACCCAGTACTTC.

The chain carries TRBV6-1 and TRBJ2-1; D not certain. Germline-derived CDR1 and CDR2 are MNHNS and SASEGT. V was trimmed by 2 bases and J by 6 bases, leaving 8 bases between them. The CDR3 consists of 13 residues. CDR3 sequence: CASSERAGNEQFF. CDR3 in DNA: TGTGCCAGCAGTGAACGAGCAGGCAATGAGCAGTTCTTC.

The V gene is TRBV3-1 (or the pseudogene TRBV3-2), the J gene TRBJ1-3; perhaps TRBD1 as D (5 bases). The CDR3 sequence is 14 residues long. Trimming took 0 bases from V and 4 from J, leaving 7 bases between them. Germline CDR1 and CDR2: LGHDT and YNNKEL (reference sequence). CDR3 sequence reads: CASSQENRGNTIYF. For the CDR3, the DNA is TGTGCCAGCAGCCAAGAAAACAGGGGAAACACCATATATTTT.

This clone appeared once. One end of the junction varies from germline; a read error may be responsible. The chain couples TRBV3-1 (or the pseudogene TRBV3-2) to TRBJ2-7, with 12 bases matching TRBD2. Germline V gives CDR1 LGHDT, CDR2 YNNKEL (reference sequence). The CDR3 length is 19 residues. This CDR3 is CASSRLPLTSGGASHEQYF. The CDR3 DNA is TGTGCCAGCAGCCGGCTCCCTTTGACTAGCGGGGGAGCCTCCCACGAGCAGTACTTC.

This clone appeared once. V and J are TRBV7-3 and TRBJ2-7; 8 nucleotides align to TRBD1. The CDR3 is made up of 15 amino acids. J lost 2 bases, V lost 2 bases, and 5 bases had no gene match. Germline CDR1 SGHTA, CDR2 FQGTGA. This CDR3 is CASSLGAGGTYEQYF. The CDR3 region has the DNA TGTGCCAGCAGCTTAGGTGCAGGGGGCACCTACGAGCAGTACTTC.

CDR3 region: CASSQESARDYEQYF. In DNA, the CDR3 is TGTGCCAGCAGCCAAGAGTCCGCCAGGGATTACGAGCAGTACTTC. This chain links TRBV3-1 (or the pseudogene TRBV3-2) with TRBJ2-7, with D perhaps matching TRBD1 (5 bases). Germline CDR1 and CDR2: LGHDT and YNNKEL (reference sequence). The CDR3 length is 15 residues. Trimming left V 0 bases short and J 4 bases short, with 13 bases between.

This chain links TRBV6-5 with TRBJ1-1; D is undetermined. V was clipped by 7 bases and J by 10 bases, with 22 bases between them. Germline V lookup: CDR1 MNHEY, CDR2 SVGAGI. The CDR3 covers 14 residues. The CDR3 DNA follows: TGTGCCAGCACTATAAACGGACGCCTCGAGGGAGCTTTCTTT. Protein: CASTINGRLEGAFF.

The chain is built from TRBV6-5 and TRBJ2-5; possible D gene TRBD2, 5 bases. The CDR3 totals 13 residues. V was pared by 10 bases and J by 1 base, with 13 bases between. Per germline, CDR1 MNHEY and CDR2 SVGAGI. The CDR3 loop is CATRAVSQETQYF. The CDR3 DNA is TGTGCCACCCGAGCGGTGTCCCAAGAGACCCAGTACTTC.

The CDR3 loop is CASSLMPSAVTGELFF. The CDR3, as DNA: TGTGCCAGCAGCTTAATGCCTAGCGCGGTCACCGGGGAGCTGTTTTTT. The rearrangement joins TRBV7-2 to TRBJ2-2; D is possibly TRBD2 (6 bases). The CDR3 length is 16 residues. The V gene lost 2 bases and the J gene lost 4 bases, with 14 bases spanning the gap. Germline values: CDR1 SGHTA, CDR2 FQGNSA.

The chain employs TRBV10-2 and TRBJ2-5, with a tentative D call TRBD1 (6 bases). Germline V gene lookup returns CDR1 WSHSY and CDR2 SAAADI. The CDR3 consists of 12 residues. Between the trimmed V and J ends, which lost 6 bases and 2 bases, there was a span of 7 bases. DNA of the CDR3: TGCGCCAGCAGGGACAGACAAGAGACCCAGTACTTC. It encodes CASRDRQETQYF.

The chain carries TRBV27 and TRBJ2-2; 7 nucleotides line up with TRBD2. The V and J ends lost 6 bases and 5 bases, in that order; junction bases with no gene match: 6. Germline assignment: CDR1 MNHEY and CDR2 SMNVEV (reference sequence). The CDR3 length is 14 residues. For the CDR3, the DNA is TGTGCCAGCAGACTTTACGGGGGGACCGGGGAGCTGTTTTTT. Protein sequence: CASRLYGGTGELFF.

This chain links TRBV18 with TRBJ2-6; D is perhaps TRBD1 (7 bases). Germline V gene data show CDR1 as KGHSH and CDR2 as LQKENI. The germline V and J ends were trimmed by 3 bases and 0 bases, with 9 bases remaining between them. The CDR3 runs 16 residues. CDR3 sequence reads: CASSPQGGSGANVLTF. Written as DNA, the CDR3 is TGTGCCAGCTCACCGCAGGGGGGCTCTGGGGCCAACGTCCTGACTTTC.

The rearrangement uses TRBV5-1 and TRBJ1-2; 8 positions match TRBD1. Germline lookup yields CDR1 SGHRS and CDR2 YFSETQ. Trimming removed 4 bases from V and 2 bases from J; junction bases left unmatched: 4. This CDR3 is 14 amino acids long. The CDR3 loop reads CASSKDRDNYGYTF. For the CDR3, the DNA is TGCGCCAGCAGCAAGGACAGGGACAACTATGGCTACACCTTC.

The rearrangement links TRBV2 to TRBJ2-5; D call uncertain. V was pared by 2 bases and J by 5 bases, with 3 bases between. Germline V CDR1 and CDR2: SNHLY, FYNNEI. This CDR3 has 11 residues. The CDR3 loop is CASSERETQYF. The DNA of the CDR3 is TGTGCCAGCAGTGAACGTGAGACCCAGTACTTC.

The V gene is TRBV6-5, the J gene TRBJ2-1; D call uncertain. The CDR3 contains 16 residues. Germline V CDR1 and CDR2: MNHEY, SVGAGI. The V gene lost 0 bases and the J gene lost 2 bases, with 11 bases spanning the gap. CDR3 sequence reads: CASSYSVQTAYNEQFF. CDR3 DNA: TGTGCCAGCAGTTACTCGGTACAGACCGCCTACAATGAGCAGTTCTTC.

The chain carries TRBV9 and TRBJ1-1; 7 nucleotides align to TRBD1. There are 12 residues in the CDR3. Per germline, CDR1 SGDLS and CDR2 YYNGEE. V lost 4 bases to trimming and J lost 7 bases; unmatched junction nucleotides: 4. The CDR3 DNA follows: TGTGCCAGCAGCACCCGACAGGGTGAAGCTTTCTTT. Protein: CASSTRQGEAFF. Filled out from reference TRBV9 and TRBJ1-1, the complete variable domain reads DSGVTQTPKHLITATGQRVTLRCSPRSGDLSVYWYQQSLDQGLQFLIQYYNGEERAKGNILERFSAQQFPDLHSELNLSSLELGDSALYFCASSTRQGEAFFGQGTRLTVV.

The chain is built from TRBV6-5 and TRBJ1-5, with TRBD1 matching over 7 bases. Germline CDR1 is MNHEY and CDR2 is SVGAGI. The CDR3 length is 15 residues. V shed 0 bases and J 3 bases; nucleotides not matched to a gene: 2. CDR3 sequence (DNA): TGTGCCAGCAGTTACTCGGGACAGCACAATCAGCCCCAGCATTTT. It translates to CASSYSGQHNQPQHF.

The chain is built from TRBV10-3 and TRBJ2-7; a possible D gene is TRBD2 (5 bases). The CDR3 has 14 amino acids. Trimming removed 5 bases from V and 0 bases from J, with 11 bases in between. From germline, CDR1 is ENHRY and CDR2 SYGVKD. Here the CDR3 reads CAISPIGSSYEQYF. The CDR3 DNA reads TGTGCCATCAGTCCGATAGGGAGCTCCTACGAGCAGTACTTC.

V gene TRBV4-1 combines with J gene TRBJ2-3; the match to TRBD2 covers 10 bases. The J segment lost 6 bases and the V segment lost 3 bases, leaving 15 bases of the junction unmatched. Germline CDR1 reads MGHRA; CDR2 reads YSYEKL. This CDR3 is built from 18 residues. The DNA of the CDR3 is TGCGCCAGCAGCCACCCGGACCTTAGCGGGAGGAAACGGGATACGCAGTATTTT. It translates to CASSHPDLSGRKRDTQYF.

DNA of the CDR3: TGTGCCAGCAGCCACAGGACAGGAGGCTTTGGCTACACCTTC. This translates into CASSHRTGGFGYTF. The genes are TRBV3-1 (or the pseudogene TRBV3-2) and TRBJ1-2; 7 bases map to TRBD1. In germline, CDR1 is LGHDT, CDR2 YNNKEL (reference sequence). The junction had 8 bases not matched to a gene; V was cut back by 3 bases and J by 7 bases. CDR3 length: 14 amino acids.

This sequence joins TRBV27 and TRBJ1-4, with 8 positions matching TRBD1. The CDR3 sequence is 16 residues long. Germline values: CDR1 MNHEY, CDR2 SMNVEV (reference sequence). Trimming took 6 bases from V and 3 from J; bases not matched to a gene: 9. The CDR3 spells CASSPRGGQANEKLFF. The CDR3 nucleotides are TGTGCCAGCAGCCCACGTGGGGGACAGGCTAATGAAAAACTGTTTTTT.

The table lists this clone with a count of one. This chain uses TRBV28 with TRBJ2-1, with 7 bases fitting TRBD1. Germline loops: CDR1 MDHEN, CDR2 SYDVKM. V was clipped by 8 bases and J by 2 bases; unmatched bases: 3. The CDR3 consists of 13 residues. Here the CDR3 reads CASVGQAYNEQFF. DNA of the CDR3: TGTGCCAGCGTCGGACAGGCCTACAATGAGCAGTTCTTC. The full variable domain, completed using reference TRBV28 and TRBJ2-1, is DVKVTQSSRYLVKRTGEKVFLECVQDMDHENMFWYRQDPGLGLRLIYFSYDVKMKEKGDIPEGYSVSREKKERFSLILESASTNQTSMYLCASVGQAYNEQFFGPGTRLTVL.

The chain carries TRBV4-1 and TRBJ1-1, with D tentatively TRBD1 (6 bases). Per germline, CDR1 MGHRA and CDR2 YSYEKL. V was cut by 4 bases and J by 11 bases, with 17 bases left in between. This CDR3 has 13 residues. The CDR3 is CASSPPRGGGAFF. The CDR3 bases are TGCGCCAGCAGCCCTCCCCGAGGGGGAGGGGCTTTCTTT.

This chain joins TRBV7-2 and TRBJ1-4; perhaps TRBD1 as D (6 bases). The germline gives CDR1 SGHTA, CDR2 FQGNSA. Trimming stripped 2 bases from V and 13 bases from J, with 14 bases between. This CDR3 has 13 amino acids. CDR3 sequence: CASSLSYEQGLFF. The DNA of the CDR3 is TGTGCCAGCAGCTTAAGCTACGAACAGGGACTGTTTTTT.

J is TRBJ1-1 and V is TRBV5-6; 11 bases are shared with TRBD1. The CDR3 loop spans 15 amino acids. Germline loops: CDR1 SGHDT, CDR2 YYEEEE. J gave up 5 bases and V 4 bases, and 7 bases lay outside the gene matches. The CDR3 reads CASSQGTGGRTEAFF. CDR3 DNA: TGTGCCAGCAGCCAAGGGACAGGGGGTCGGACTGAAGCTTTCTTT.

CDR3 loop: CASSPKRGIGYNEQFF. CDR3 nucleotide sequence: TGTGCCAGCAGTCCCAAGCGGGGGATTGGATACAATGAGCAGTTCTTC. The J gene is TRBJ2-1, the V gene TRBV2; TRBD2 agrees at 8 bases. The CDR3 is made up of 16 amino acids. V trimming: 5 bases; J trimming: 4 bases; junction bases outside the gene matches: 10. CDR1 is SNHLY and CDR2 is FYNNEI in the germline V gene.

The rearrangement links TRBV30 to TRBJ2-1; D is perhaps TRBD1 (6 bases). Germline V gene data show CDR1 as GTSNPN and CDR2 as SVGIG (reference sequence). The V and J ends lost 2 bases and 7 bases respectively, with 12 bases between them. The CDR3 spans 13 residues. Written as DNA, the CDR3 is TGTGCCTGGAGTCGATGGGGGACAAATGAGCAGTTCTTC. Residues: CAWSRWGTNEQFF.

This clone was detected a few times. The rearrangement joins TRBV4-2 to TRBJ2-3; D is possibly TRBD1 (5 bases). With 4 bases removed from V and 6 bases from J, the gap between germline ends came to 17 bases. This CDR3 comprises 15 residues. Germline CDR1 and CDR2: LGHNA and YNFKEQ. The CDR3 sequence: CASSLEDGAGDTQYF. In DNA, the CDR3 is TGTGCCAGCAGCCTCGAAGATGGGGCCGGGGATACGCAGTATTTT.

The chain has TRBV7-9 and TRBJ1-6, with 9 bases lining up with TRBD1. Trimming at V came to 4 bases and at J to 8 bases, leaving 12 bases not matched to a gene. The CDR3 is 17 amino acids. The germline CDR1 and CDR2 sequences are SEHNR and FQNEAQ (reference sequence). CDR3 loop: CASSSPTGGTLDSPLHF. The CDR3 DNA reads as TGTGCCAGCAGCTCGCCGACAGGGGGGACTTTGGATTCACCCCTCCACTTT.

The chain links TRBV19 to TRBJ1-6; 8 bases map to TRBD1. The CDR3 extends over 15 amino acids. The ends lost 5 bases at V and 9 bases at J; junction bases unmatched: 9. CDR1 and CDR2 (germline): LNHDA, SQIVND (reference sequence). The CDR3 bases are TGTGCCAGTAGTCCCGACAGGGGTACCGGTTCACCCCTCCACTTT. This encodes CASSPDRGTGSPLHF.

The J gene is TRBJ2-2, the V gene TRBV5-1, with 8 bases fitting TRBD1. The CDR3 extends over 18 amino acids. J was trimmed by 6 bases and V by 1 base; bases with no gene match: 14. CDR1 and CDR2 from the germline V gene are SGHRS and YFSETQ. CDR3: CASSLRLGTGPEAGELFF. CDR3 bases: TGCGCCAGCAGCTTGCGCCTCGGGACAGGACCTGAGGCCGGGGAGCTGTTTTTT.